This T cell receptor beta chain was identified in a study of blood T cell repertoires in COVID-19 (dated by TCRdb to 2019 to 2021). With respect to the entire study: Collaborator samples came from the United States, Italy and Spain and covered acute and convalescent phases of COVID-19. The prospective study material was composed of cDNA or gDNA derived from T cells, B-cell-depleted T cells, or PBMCs. Subjects who had been exposed to COVID-19, were actively infected with it, or had recovered from it provided the deeply sampled blood TCRbeta repertoires that made up the dataset. The repertoires were released in a freely available public database intended as a resource for research on the immune response to SARS-CoV-2. The samples were drawn from two sources: the first 160 participants of the ongoing ImmuneRACE study, and fewer than 1,500 subjects contributed by 6 global collaborators. Nearly every sample came with metadata listing a de-identified subject ID, COVID-19 status, age in years and sex. Where available, HLA class I and class II types were taken from metadata supplied by the sample provider and were not determined by assay-based typing. Study-wide conclusions, independent of this receptor: The quantity of clinical and demographic metadata differed by source and by participant and was supplied without curation.

The collaborating institutions used their own protocols to collect whole blood in K2EDTA tubes. For TCRbeta analysis, collaborators shipped samples in one of three forms: frozen whole blood, isolated PBMCs, or DNA extracted from either of those sample types. CDR1 SNHLY and CDR2 FYNNEI were looked up in the germline V gene. The cysteine opens and the phenylalanine closes a CDR3 of 15 amino acids. The read is trimmed to its CDR3 DNA, 45 bases read in frame from base 1. V loses 4 bases of germline sequence and J loses 1 base, and the interval between the two ends is 10 bases. The immunoSEQ Assay, a bias-controlled multiplex PCR, was used to amplify TCRbeta CDR3 regions from genomic DNA. The authors processed their data as follows. The number of nucleated cells in each sample was estimated by amplification of reference gene primers within the assay. To quantify the absolute abundance of each unique TCRbeta CDR3 rearrangement, sequence reads were collapsed and filtered. Productive Simpson clonality was computed per sample as the square root of Simpson's diversity index over productive rearrangements. Held by TCRdb, this immuneACCESS table contains in-frame sequences only and omits some clones. Under half of the omission traces to an unresolved V gene where checked; the cause of the rest is unknown. The V and J calls and clone size were taken over from that table, and D and trimming were inferred from the DNA. The sample has more than 70,000 clones on record, around nine tenths of them singletons. Approximately 4.4% of the sample is held by the ten biggest clonotypes.

Points on this clone: Its antigen is not yet known. Base qualities are not at hand, and no much larger clone is one base apart.

Here the chain combines TRBV2 and TRBJ2-2; TRBD1 could be the D gene, as 5 bases match. The origin of this receptor is a man between 50 and 59 years old with active or convalescent COVID-19. Sequenced sample: peripheral blood. The nucleotide sequence reads TGTGCCAGCAGTGTAGGGCAGGGGAACACCGGGGAGCTGTTTTTT. This codes for CASSVGQGNTGELFF.